This TCR beta chain was retrieved from a study of CD8 T cells in Susac syndrome. RNA totalling about 0.45 to 1 ug underwent reverse transcription with random hexamers. TCRdb independently ran MiXCR on the immunoSEQ multiplex PCR reads; one entry per CDR3 protein. The sample has 180,000 or so distinct CDR3 sequences; about 95% are singletons. Germline V gene sequence: CDR1 SNHLY, CDR2 FYNNEI. Trimming left V 2 bases short and J 2 bases short, with 7 bases between. The CDR3 covers 15 residues. Sequencing input: CD4+ T cells from PBMCs. The chain joins TRBV2 to TRBJ2-6, with D unclear. This TCR came from a human donor in good health. The CDR3 sequence is CASSEFGAGANVLTF. CDR3 nucleotide sequence: TGTGCCAGCAGTGAATTTGGGGCTGGGGCCAACGTCCTGACTTTC.